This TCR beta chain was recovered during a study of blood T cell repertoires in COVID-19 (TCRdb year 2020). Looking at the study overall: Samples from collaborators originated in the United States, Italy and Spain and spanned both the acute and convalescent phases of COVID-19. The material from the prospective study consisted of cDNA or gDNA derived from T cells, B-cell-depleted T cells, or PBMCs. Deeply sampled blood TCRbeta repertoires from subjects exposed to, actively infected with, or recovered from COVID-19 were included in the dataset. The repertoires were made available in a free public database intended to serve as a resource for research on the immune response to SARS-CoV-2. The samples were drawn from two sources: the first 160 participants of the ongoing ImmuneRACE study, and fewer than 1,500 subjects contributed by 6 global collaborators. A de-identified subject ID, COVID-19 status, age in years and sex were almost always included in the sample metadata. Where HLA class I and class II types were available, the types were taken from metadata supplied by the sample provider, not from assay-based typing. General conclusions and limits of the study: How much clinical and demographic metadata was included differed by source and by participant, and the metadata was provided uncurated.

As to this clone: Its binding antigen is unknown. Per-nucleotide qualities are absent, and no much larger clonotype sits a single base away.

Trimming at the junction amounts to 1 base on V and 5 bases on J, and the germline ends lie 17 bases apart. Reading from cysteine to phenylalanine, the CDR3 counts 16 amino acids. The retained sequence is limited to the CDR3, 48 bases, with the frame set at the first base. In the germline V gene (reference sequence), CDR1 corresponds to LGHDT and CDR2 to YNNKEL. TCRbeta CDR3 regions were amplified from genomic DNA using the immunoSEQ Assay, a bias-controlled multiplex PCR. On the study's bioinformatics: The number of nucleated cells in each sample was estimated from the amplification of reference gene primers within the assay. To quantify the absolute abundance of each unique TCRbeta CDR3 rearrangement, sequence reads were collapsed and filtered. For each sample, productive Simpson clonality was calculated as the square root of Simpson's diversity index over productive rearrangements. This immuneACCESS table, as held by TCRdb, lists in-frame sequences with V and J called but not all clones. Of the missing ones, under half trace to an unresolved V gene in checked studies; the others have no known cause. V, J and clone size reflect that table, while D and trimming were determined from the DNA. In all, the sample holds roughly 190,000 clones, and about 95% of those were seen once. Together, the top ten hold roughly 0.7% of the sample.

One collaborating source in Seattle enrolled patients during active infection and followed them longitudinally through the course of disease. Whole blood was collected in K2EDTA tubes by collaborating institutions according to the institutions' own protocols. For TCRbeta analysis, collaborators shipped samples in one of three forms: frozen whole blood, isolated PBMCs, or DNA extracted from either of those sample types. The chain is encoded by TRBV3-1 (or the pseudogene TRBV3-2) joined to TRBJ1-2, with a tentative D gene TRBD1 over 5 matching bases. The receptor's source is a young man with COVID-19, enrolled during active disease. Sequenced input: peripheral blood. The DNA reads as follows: TGTGCCAGCAGCCAAGGGGTCTCCAGGGAAGGTTATGGCTACACCTTC. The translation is CASSQGVSREGYGYTF.